Following are 25 T cell receptor beta chains from one sample sequenced in a study of low-dose radiotherapy and immunotherapy resistance in tumors. With TRAV- and TRBV-specific primers, first-strand cDNA was made, covering the alpha and beta chains. Over approximately 20 PCR cycles, TCRs were amplified from a constant-region primer and V-primer adapter. TCRdb re-called the reads through MiXCR, storing one row per CDR3 protein. The sample carries roughly 16,000 distinct CDR3 sequences, 70% to 80% recorded once. The receptors shown here come from a human donor with advanced metastatic prostate, ovarian, gallbladder or colorectal cancer (not recorded which). This table probably holds off-target reads from a library built for another chain.

Note on this clonotype: At one end the junction does not follow the germline gene, possibly because of a read error. The CDR3 reads CAWGVANVLTF. The CDR3 DNA follows: TGTGCCTGGGGTGTGGCCAACGTCCTGACTTTC. The genes are TRBV30 and TRBJ2-6; D not certain. The CDR3 is 11 residues long. Germline V gene sequence: CDR1 GTSNPN, CDR2 SVGIG (reference sequence).

The chain couples TRBV19 to TRBJ2-5; 7 bases map to TRBD1. J gave up 5 bases and V 1 base, and 13 bases lay outside the gene matches. Germline lookup yields CDR1 LNHDA and CDR2 SQIVND (reference sequence). CDR3 length equals 17 residues. DNA for the CDR3: TGTGCCAGTAGTATAGGAGCCGGAGCAGGGGGTTGGGAGACCCAGTACTTC. This encodes CASSIGAGAGGWETQYF.

Only one count was recorded for this clonotype. V usage is TRBV29-1 and J usage is TRBJ2-1; 12 nucleotides align to TRBD2. CDR3 length: 14 amino acids. Germline CDR1 is SQVTM and CDR2 is ANQGSEA. J gave up 5 bases and V 7 bases, and 6 bases lay outside the gene matches. CDR3 sequence reads: CSGLLAGGDNEQFF. The CDR3 bases are TGCAGCGGGCTACTAGCGGGAGGCGACAATGAGCAGTTCTTC.

This chain joins TRBV10-1 and TRBJ1-1; TRBD1 is a possible D gene (5 bases). Trimming removed 8 bases at V and 4 bases at J, with 20 bases between. Germline V gives CDR1 WNHNN, CDR2 SYGVQD (reference sequence). The CDR3 loop spans 15 amino acids. CDR3 DNA: TGCGCCAGCTCCGGGGGAAAAAAGCGTCGCACTGAAGCTTTCTTT. Its translation: CASSGGKKRRTEAFF.

The chain is built from TRBV19 and TRBJ1-5; the D gene is possibly TRBD1 (5 bases). The V gene's germline CDR1 is LNHDA and CDR2 SQIVND (reference sequence). The CDR3 loop spans 17 amino acids. Trimming took off 1 base at V and 2 bases at J, with 15 bases between the two ends. CDR3 in amino acids: CASSIGEFGGGNQPQHF. CDR3 sequence (DNA): TGTGCCAGTAGTATAGGTGAATTCGGGGGTGGCAATCAGCCCCAGCATTTT.

This clonotype was found a few times. This sequence joins TRBV5-8 and TRBJ2-7; the D gene is possibly TRBD2 (6 bases). The germline V and J ends were trimmed by 0 bases and 2 bases, with 15 bases remaining between them. The CDR3 is 16 residues long. The germline V gene has CDR1 SGHTS and CDR2 YDEGEE. CDR3 residues: CASSLALRGSTYEQYF. Here the CDR3 DNA reads TGTGCCAGCAGCTTGGCCTTGCGGGGTAGCACCTACGAGCAGTACTTC. The variable domain in full, with the rest retrieved from reference TRBV5-8 and TRBJ2-7, is EAGVTQSPTHLIKTRGQQATLRCSPISGHTSVYWYQQALGLGLQFLLWYDEGEERNRGNFPPRFSGRQFPNYSSELNVNALELEDSALYLCASSLALRGSTYEQYFGPGTRLTVT.

This clonotype has more than one count but fewer than ten. The V and J genes are TRBV7-2 and TRBJ2-7, with unresolved D. CDR1 is SGHTA, CDR2 FQGNSA, per germline. Trimming removed 0 bases at V and 7 bases at J, with 4 bases between. The CDR3 is 11 residues long. The CDR3 region is CASSLAQEQYF. The CDR3 nucleotides are TGTGCCAGCAGCTTAGCGCAAGAGCAGTACTTC.

V and J are TRBV20-1 and TRBJ2-7; tentatively, D is TRBD1 (7 bases). This CDR3 contains 12 residues. V was pared by 5 bases and J by 4 bases, with 12 bases between. In germline, CDR1 is DFQATT, CDR2 SNEGSKA (reference sequence). DNA of the CDR3: TGCAGTGCTTCAGGGGGGTCGTACGAGCAGTACTTC. Protein: CSASGGSYEQYF.

As regards this clonotype: The junction departs from germline at one end; a sequencing error may be responsible. This chain links TRBV7-7 with TRBJ2-3, with 9 bases aligning to TRBD1. The CDR3 length is 17 residues. Germline lookup yields CDR1 SSHAT and CDR2 FNYEAQ (reference sequence). CDR3 region: CASSSLPGQGSTDTQYF. DNA of the CDR3: TGTGCTAGCAGCTCTTTACCTGGACAGGGGTCTACAGATACGCAGTATTTT. The full variable domain, in which reference TRBV7-7 and TRBJ2-3 provide the parts outside the CDR3, is GAGVSQSPRYKVTKRGQDVTLRCDPISSHATLYWYQQALGQGPEFLTYFNYEAQPDKSGLPSDRFSAERPEGSISTLTIQRTEQRDSAMYRCASSSLPGQGSTDTQYFGPGTRLTVL.

CDR3: CASSFGTYNEQFF. CDR3 nucleotides: TGTGCCAGCAGCTTTGGTACCTACAATGAGCAGTTCTTC. The V and J genes are TRBV11-3 and TRBJ2-1; D ambiguous. The CDR3 has 13 residues. Trimming removed 3 bases at V and 2 bases at J, with 5 bases between. Germline V gene data show CDR1 as SGHNT and CDR2 as YENEEA.

The V and J genes are TRBV2 and TRBJ1-1; possibly TRBD1 for D (5 bases). The CDR3 consists of 15 residues. V was pared by 5 bases and J by 10 bases, with 23 bases between. Germline assignment: CDR1 SNHLY and CDR2 FYNNEI. CDR3 in amino acids: CASSPSTDAGERAFF. CDR3 bases: TGTGCCAGCAGTCCCTCGACAGACGCGGGCGAAAGAGCTTTCTTT.

V gene TRBV12-3 or TRBV12-4 combines with J gene TRBJ2-7; D could derive from TRBD1 or TRBD2 (5 bases each). V dropped 5 bases and J dropped 5 bases, with 13 bases sitting between them. The CDR3 is made up of 13 amino acids. The CDR3 DNA reads as TGTGCCAGCAGTGGCCGGGGCCGGCACGAGCAGTACTTC. Amino acid sequence: CASSGRGRHEQYF.

The chain carries TRBV19 and TRBJ2-1; 16 positions match TRBD2. With V trimmed by 7 bases and J by 0 bases, 18 bases remained unmatched. Germline lookup yields CDR1 LNHDA and CDR2 SQIVND (reference sequence). The CDR3 runs 22 residues. The chain's CDR3 is CASKTRPGLAGGPLSSYNEQFF. The DNA for the CDR3 is TGTGCCAGTAAGACCCGGCCGGGACTAGCGGGGGGGCCCCTAAGCTCCTACAATGAGCAGTTCTTC.

V gene TRBV4-2 combines with J gene TRBJ2-6; unclear D gene. This CDR3 has 17 amino acids. The germline V gene encodes CDR1 LGHNA and CDR2 YNFKEQ. V gave up 0 bases and J gave up 1 base, with 10 bases separating them. This CDR3 is CASSQESANSGANVLTF. CDR3 DNA: TGTGCCAGCAGCCAAGAGTCAGCTAATTCTGGGGCCAACGTCCTGACTTTC.

The J gene is TRBJ1-5, the V gene TRBV2; 7 nucleotides agree with TRBD1. Per the germline V gene, CDR1 is SNHLY and CDR2 is FYNNEI. CDR3 length: 15 residues. With 8 bases clipped from V and 5 bases from J, the junction kept 12 bases outside the gene matches. In nucleotides, the CDR3 is TGTGCCAGCCGACCCGCGAGGGGGCGGCATCAGCCCCAGCATTTT. This translates into CASRPARGRHQPQHF. Full variable domain (outside the CDR3, taken from reference TRBV2 and TRBJ1-5): EPEVTQTPSHQVTQMGQEVILRCVPISNHLYFYWYRQILGQKVEFLVSFYNNEISEKSEIFDDQFSVERPDGSNFTLKIRSTKLEDSAMYFCASRPARGRHQPQHFGDGTRLSIL.

CDR3 sequence reads: CASAETTPETQYF. DNA of the CDR3: TGTGCCAGCGCCGAGACCACCCCCGAGACCCAGTACTTC. The genes are TRBV28 and TRBJ2-5; no definite D call. This CDR3 comprises 13 residues. Germline CDR1 and CDR2: MDHEN and SYDVKM. With 8 bases removed from V and 5 bases from J, the gap between germline ends came to 15 bases.

The gene calls are TRBV5-1 and TRBJ1-2, with 10 bases lining up with TRBD1. The CDR3 runs to 15 residues. Germline V lookup: CDR1 SGHRS, CDR2 YFSETQ. The J segment lost 8 bases and the V segment lost 0 bases, leaving 7 bases of the junction unmatched. CDR3 sequence reads: CASSLAGTGAEGYTF. In DNA form, the CDR3 reads TGCGCCAGCAGCTTGGCCGGGACAGGGGCTGAAGGCTACACCTTC.

J is TRBJ1-2 and V is TRBV6-1, with D possibly matching TRBD1 (5 bases). This CDR3 spans 15 amino acids. Per the germline V gene, CDR1 is MNHNS and CDR2 is SASEGT. Trimming left V 7 bases short and J 5 bases short, with 20 bases between. The CDR3: CASKPTVTLTYGYTF. DNA for the CDR3: TGTGCCAGCAAGCCGACAGTGACCCTTACTTATGGCTACACCTTC.

This chain links TRBV3-1 with TRBJ1-3; D gene ambiguous. Per the germline V gene, CDR1 is LGHDT and CDR2 is YNNKEL (reference sequence). Trimming stripped 10 bases from V and 0 bases from J, with 10 bases between. The CDR3 extends over 13 amino acids. CDR3 sequence reads: CATADYSGNTIYF. DNA of the CDR3: TGTGCCACCGCGGACTACTCTGGAAACACCATATATTTT.

Here the CDR3 reads CASSDSGAFNEQFF. As DNA, the CDR3 is TGTGCCAGCAGTGATAGCGGGGCCTTCAATGAGCAGTTCTTC. This sequence joins TRBV6-2 or TRBV6-3 and TRBJ2-1; TRBD2 matches at 8 bases. CDR3 length equals 14 residues. CDR1 MNHEY and CDR2 SVGEGT come from the germline V gene. V lost 5 bases to trimming and J lost 6 bases; unmatched junction nucleotides: 6.

A few counts support this clonotype. J is TRBJ1-2 and V is TRBV6-5; a possible D gene is TRBD1 (6 bases). From germline, CDR1 is MNHEY and CDR2 SVGAGI. V was trimmed by 6 bases and J by 2 bases, leaving 25 bases between them. This CDR3 has 18 amino acids. In DNA, the CDR3 is TGTGCCAGCAGATCTACAGGGTCCTTCCTAGGAGGAAACTATGGCTACACCTTC. Amino acids: CASRSTGSFLGGNYGYTF.

The rearrangement links TRBV28 to TRBJ2-3; D might be TRBD1 (5 bases). Looked up from germline, CDR1 is MDHEN and CDR2 is SYDVKM. The V and J ends lost 5 bases and 5 bases respectively, with 14 bases between them. The CDR3 is 14 residues long. This CDR3 is CASSRPGHRDTQYF. In DNA form, the CDR3 reads TGTGCCAGCAGTAGACCAGGGCATCGAGATACGCAGTATTTT.

The DNA for the CDR3 is TGTGCCAGCAGCCTCGGGACTAGCGGGACCCAAGAGACCCAGTACTTC. Its translation is CASSLGTSGTQETQYF. The chain is built from TRBV11-2 and TRBJ2-5; 13 nucleotides align to TRBD2. The CDR3 is 16 amino acids. Germline V lookup: CDR1 SGHAT, CDR2 FQNNGV. The V gene end was trimmed by 5 bases and the J gene end by 1 base; junction bases not matched to a gene: 4.

This clonotype occurred a few times. J is TRBJ2-1 and V is TRBV6-2 or TRBV6-3; 7 nucleotides match TRBD2. The CDR3 length is 18 residues. From germline, CDR1 is MNHEY and CDR2 SVGEGT. Trimming at V came to 5 bases and at J to 4 bases, leaving 17 bases not matched to a gene. The DNA of the CDR3 is TGTGCCAGCAGTGTAGGGATGACCTCTGGAGCGGGATACAATGAGCAGTTCTTC. Translated: CASSVGMTSGAGYNEQFF.

The rearrangement uses TRBV4-1 and TRBJ2-1; D unresolved. V lost 0 bases and J lost 2, with 5 bases in between. CDR1 is MGHRA and CDR2 is YSYEKL in the germline V gene. The CDR3 has 14 amino acids. CDR3 sequence reads: CASSQDSTYNEQFF. CDR3 DNA: TGCGCCAGCAGCCAAGACTCCACCTACAATGAGCAGTTCTTC.